The source of this T cell receptor beta chain is a study of cytomegalovirus exposure and HLA in healthy donors. In the study overall: According to later analysis, the same platform produced the approximately 120 validation and about 700 first-cohort repertoires. Study outcomes and limitations: Researchers catalogued roughly 170 TCR beta chains as cytomegalovirus-associated.

On this clone: Its antigen is not known.

Clones were read by immunoSEQ multiplex PCR, and TCRdb kept only the in-frame ones, dropping some. The sample includes about 270,000 clones, approximately 86% of them seen just once. V lost 10 bases and J 4 bases, leaving 14 bases between the germline ends. CDR1 and CDR2 (germline): SNHLY, FYNNEI. This CDR3 has 12 residues. This TCR was sampled from a woman younger than 30 in good health and CMV-seronegative. The chain combines TRBV2 with TRBJ2-7, with D tentatively TRBD1 (6 bases). Sequences were obtained from PBMCs. The CDR3 coding sequence is TGTGCCACCCAGGACAGACGGTACGAGCAGTACTTC. Amino acid sequence: CATQDRRYEQYF.